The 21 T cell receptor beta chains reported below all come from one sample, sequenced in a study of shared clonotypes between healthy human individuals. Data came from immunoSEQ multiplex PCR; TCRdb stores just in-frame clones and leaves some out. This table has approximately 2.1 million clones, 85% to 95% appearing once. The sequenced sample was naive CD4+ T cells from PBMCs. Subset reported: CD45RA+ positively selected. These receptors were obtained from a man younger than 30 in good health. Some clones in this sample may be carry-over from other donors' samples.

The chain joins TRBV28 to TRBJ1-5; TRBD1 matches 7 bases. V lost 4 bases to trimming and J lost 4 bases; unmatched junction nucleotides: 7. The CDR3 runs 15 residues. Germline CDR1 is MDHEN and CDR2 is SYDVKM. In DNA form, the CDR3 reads TGTGCCAGCAGTTCTAGGGACAGCGTAAATCAGCCCCAGCATTTT. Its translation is CASSSRDSVNQPQHF. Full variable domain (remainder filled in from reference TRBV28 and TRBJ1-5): DVKVTQSSRYLVKRTGEKVFLECVQDMDHENMFWYRQDPGLGLRLIYFSYDVKMKEKGDIPEGYSVSREKKERFSLILESASTNQTSMYLCASSSRDSVNQPQHFGDGTRLSIL.

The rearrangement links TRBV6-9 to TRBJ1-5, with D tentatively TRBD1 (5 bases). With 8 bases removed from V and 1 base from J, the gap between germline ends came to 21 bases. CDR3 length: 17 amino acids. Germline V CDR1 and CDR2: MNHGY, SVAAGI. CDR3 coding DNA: TGTGCCAGCTCCACCACTCCGGGACGCGGCAGCAATCAGCCCCAGCATTTT. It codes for CASSTTPGRGSNQPQHF.

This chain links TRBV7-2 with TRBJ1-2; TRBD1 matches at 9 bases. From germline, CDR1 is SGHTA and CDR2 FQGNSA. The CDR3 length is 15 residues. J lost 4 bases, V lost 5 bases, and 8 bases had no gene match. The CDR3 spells CASSRTGGGSYGYTF. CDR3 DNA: TGTGCCAGCAGCCGTACAGGGGGCGGAAGCTATGGCTACACCTTC.

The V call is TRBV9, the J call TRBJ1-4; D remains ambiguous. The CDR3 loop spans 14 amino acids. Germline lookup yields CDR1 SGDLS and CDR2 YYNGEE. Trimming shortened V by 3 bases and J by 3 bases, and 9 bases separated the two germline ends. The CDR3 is CASSALGANEKLFF. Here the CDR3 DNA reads TGTGCCAGCAGCGCTCTGGGAGCTAATGAAAAACTGTTTTTT.

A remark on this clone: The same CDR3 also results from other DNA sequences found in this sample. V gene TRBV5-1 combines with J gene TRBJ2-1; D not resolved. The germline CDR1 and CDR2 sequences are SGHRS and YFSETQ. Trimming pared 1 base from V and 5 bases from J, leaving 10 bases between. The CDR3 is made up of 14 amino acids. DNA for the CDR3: TGCGCCAGCAGCTTGTTGCCCGGAAACAATGAGCAGTTCTTC. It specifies CASSLLPGNNEQFF.

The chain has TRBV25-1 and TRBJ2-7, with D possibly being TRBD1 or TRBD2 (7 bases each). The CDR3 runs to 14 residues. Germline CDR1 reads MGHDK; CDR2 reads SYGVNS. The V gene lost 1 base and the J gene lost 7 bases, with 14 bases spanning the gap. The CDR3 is CASSEWEGAEEQYF. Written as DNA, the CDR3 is TGTGCCAGCAGTGAATGGGAGGGGGCGGAAGAGCAGTACTTC.

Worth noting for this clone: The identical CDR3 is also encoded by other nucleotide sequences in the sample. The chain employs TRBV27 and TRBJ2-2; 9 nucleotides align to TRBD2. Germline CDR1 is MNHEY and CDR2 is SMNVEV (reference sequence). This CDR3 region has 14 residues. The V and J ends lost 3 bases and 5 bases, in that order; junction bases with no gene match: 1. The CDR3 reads CASSFLAGTGELFF. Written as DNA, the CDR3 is TGTGCCAGCAGTTTCCTAGCGGGAACCGGGGAGCTGTTTTTT.

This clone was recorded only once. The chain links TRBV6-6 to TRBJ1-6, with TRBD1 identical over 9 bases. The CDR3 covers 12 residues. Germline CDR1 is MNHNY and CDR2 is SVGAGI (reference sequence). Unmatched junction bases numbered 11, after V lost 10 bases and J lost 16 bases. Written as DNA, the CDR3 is TGTGCCATGTCAGCGGGACAGGGTGGGCTCCACTTT. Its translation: CAMSAGQGGLHF.

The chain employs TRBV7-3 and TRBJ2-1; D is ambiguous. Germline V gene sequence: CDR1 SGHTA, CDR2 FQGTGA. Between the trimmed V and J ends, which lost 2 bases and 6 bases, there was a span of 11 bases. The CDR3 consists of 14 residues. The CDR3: CASSLEVMSNEQFF. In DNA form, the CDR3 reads TGTGCCAGCAGCTTAGAGGTAATGAGCAATGAGCAGTTCTTC.

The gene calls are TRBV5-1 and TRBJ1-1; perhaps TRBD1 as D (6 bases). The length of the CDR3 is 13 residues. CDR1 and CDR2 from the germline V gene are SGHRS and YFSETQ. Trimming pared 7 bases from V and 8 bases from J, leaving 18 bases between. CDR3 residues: CASREGGLVEAFF. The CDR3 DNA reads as TGCGCCAGCCGAGAGGGGGGATTGGTGGAAGCTTTCTTT.

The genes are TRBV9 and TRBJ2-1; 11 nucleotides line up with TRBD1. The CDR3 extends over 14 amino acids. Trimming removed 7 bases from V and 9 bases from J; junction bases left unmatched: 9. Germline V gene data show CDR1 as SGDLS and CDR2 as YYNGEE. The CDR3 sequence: CASSPGQGVFEQFF. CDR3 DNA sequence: TGTGCCAGCTCACCGGGACAGGGGGTATTTGAGCAGTTCTTC. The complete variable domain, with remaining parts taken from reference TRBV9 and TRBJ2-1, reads DSGVTQTPKHLITATGQRVTLRCSPRSGDLSVYWYQQSLDQGLQFLIQYYNGEERAKGNILERFSAQQFPDLHSELNLSSLELGDSALYFCASSPGQGVFEQFFGPGTRLTVL.

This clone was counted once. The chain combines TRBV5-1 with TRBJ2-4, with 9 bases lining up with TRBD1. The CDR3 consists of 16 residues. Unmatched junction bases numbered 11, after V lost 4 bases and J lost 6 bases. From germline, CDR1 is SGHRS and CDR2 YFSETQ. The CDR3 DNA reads TGCGCCAGCAGCCAAGGGACAGGGCGACGGGGAAACATTCAGTACTTC. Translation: CASSQGTGRRGNIQYF.

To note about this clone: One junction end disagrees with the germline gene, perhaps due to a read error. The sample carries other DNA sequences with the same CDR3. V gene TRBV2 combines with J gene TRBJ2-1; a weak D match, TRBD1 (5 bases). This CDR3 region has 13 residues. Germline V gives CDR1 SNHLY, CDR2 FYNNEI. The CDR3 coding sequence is TGTGCCAGCAGAGAAGACAGCTACAATGAGCAGTTCTTC. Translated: CASREDSYNEQFF.

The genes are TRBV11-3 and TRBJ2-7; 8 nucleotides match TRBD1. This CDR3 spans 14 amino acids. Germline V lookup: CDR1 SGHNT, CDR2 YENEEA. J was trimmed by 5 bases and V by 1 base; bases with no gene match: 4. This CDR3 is CASSLGPGGNEQYF. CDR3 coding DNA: TGTGCCAGCAGCTTAGGACCAGGGGGCAACGAGCAGTACTTC. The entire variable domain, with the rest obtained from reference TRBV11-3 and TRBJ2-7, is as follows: EAGVVQSPRYKIIEKKQPVAFWCNPISGHNTLYWYLQNLGQGPELLIRYENEEAVDDSQLPKDRFSAERLKGVDSTLKIQPAELGDSAVYLCASSLGPGGNEQYFGPGTRLTVT.

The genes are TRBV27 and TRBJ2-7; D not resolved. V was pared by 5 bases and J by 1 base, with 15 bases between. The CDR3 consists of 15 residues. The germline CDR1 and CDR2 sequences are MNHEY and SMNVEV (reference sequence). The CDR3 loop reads CASSPLGLGSYEQYF. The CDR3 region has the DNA TGTGCCAGCAGTCCGCTGGGGTTGGGGTCCTACGAGCAGTACTTC.

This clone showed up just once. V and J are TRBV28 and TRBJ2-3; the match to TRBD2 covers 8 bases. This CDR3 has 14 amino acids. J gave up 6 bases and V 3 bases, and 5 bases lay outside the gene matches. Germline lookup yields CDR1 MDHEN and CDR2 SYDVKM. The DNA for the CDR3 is TGTGCCAGCAGTTTCTTTAGCGGGATGGATACGCAGTATTTT. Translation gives CASSFFSGMDTQYF.

The CDR3 region is CARSGPMEMNTQYF. The CDR3 nucleotides are TGTGCCAGAAGCGGTCCCATGGAGATGAATACGCAGTATTTT. This sequence joins TRBV5-3 and TRBJ2-3; D is ambiguous. TRBV5-3 belongs to the ORF category, with a function that is uncertain. The CDR3 spans 14 residues. The V end lost 4 bases, the J end lost 7 bases, and 16 bases lay between the germline ends.

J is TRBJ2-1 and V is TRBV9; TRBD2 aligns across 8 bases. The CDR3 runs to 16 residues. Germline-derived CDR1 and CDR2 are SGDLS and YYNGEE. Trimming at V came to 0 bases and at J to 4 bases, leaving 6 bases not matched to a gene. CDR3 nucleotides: TGTGCCAGCAGCGTAGATGGACTAGCAGATTACAATGAGCAGTTCTTC. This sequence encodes CASSVDGLADYNEQFF.

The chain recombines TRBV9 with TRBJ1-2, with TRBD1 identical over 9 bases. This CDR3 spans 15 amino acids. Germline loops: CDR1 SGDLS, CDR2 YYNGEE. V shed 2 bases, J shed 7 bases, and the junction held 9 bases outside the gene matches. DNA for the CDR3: TGTGCCAGCAGCGTTGACACAGGGGGCGCGGGTGGCTACACCTTC. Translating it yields CASSVDTGGAGGYTF.

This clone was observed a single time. This CDR3 reads CASSQAARGYEQFF. The DNA of the CDR3 is TGTGCCAGCAGTCAAGCGGCCCGGGGGTATGAGCAGTTCTTC. V usage is TRBV28 and J usage is TRBJ2-1; D may be TRBD2 (6 bases). CDR3 length: 14 amino acids. Germline V lookup: CDR1 MDHEN, CDR2 SYDVKM. Deletions cut 5 bases from V and 8 bases from J, with 16 bases between.

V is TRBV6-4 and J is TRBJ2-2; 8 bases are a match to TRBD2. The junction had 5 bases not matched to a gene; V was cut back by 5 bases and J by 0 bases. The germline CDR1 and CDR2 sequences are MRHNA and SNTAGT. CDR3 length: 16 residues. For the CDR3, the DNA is TGTGCCAGCAGTTTCGGTAGCGGGGCGAACACCGGGGAGCTGTTTTTT. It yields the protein CASSFGSGANTGELFF.